This TCR beta chain appears in the sequencing data of a study of Graves' ophthalmopathy and Graves' hyperthyroidism. Ages of hyperthyroidism patients ran from 18 to 65, and their diagnoses were new, under 2 months' duration. PBMCs were isolated from an approximately 10 ml sample of fresh peripheral blood. Germline loops: CDR1 MNHNS, CDR2 SASEGT. V was trimmed by 5 bases and J by 4 bases, leaving 15 bases between them. The CDR3 sequence is 14 residues long. RNA transcripts provided the template for amplifying TCR beta CDR3 regions. First-round RT-PCR with HTBI primers preceded a second-round multiplex PCR. TCRdb re-analysed the multiplex PCR reads in MiXCR, keeping a single row per CDR3 protein. The repertoire holds hundreds of thousands of distinct CDR3 sequences, with about a fifth as singletons.

The V gene is TRBV6-1, the J gene TRBJ2-7; D is possibly TRBD2 (6 bases). The receptor's source is a woman aged 18-29 years with stable Graves' hyperthyroidism. Some clones in this sample may be carry-over from other donors' samples. Sequenced input: peripheral blood. The CDR3 sequence is CASSPGVGLYEQYF. The CDR3 DNA follows: TGTGCCAGCAGTCCGGGGGTGGGCCTTTACGAGCAGTACTTC.